This TCR beta chain was retrieved from a study of T cells after posttransplantation cyclophosphamide. Study results and limitations: Later post-transplant blood repertoires were often dominated by donor CD8+ memory clones.

Profiling relied on immunoSEQ multiplex PCR, and the TCRdb table lists in-frame clones only, not all of them. The sample contains about 30,000 clones, none of them singletons. Germline values: CDR1 MNHEY, CDR2 SMNVEV (reference sequence). The length of the CDR3 is 18 residues. J was trimmed by 1 base and V by 2 bases; bases with no gene match: 13. The table lists this clone with many counts. Its target is unknown. The gene calls are TRBV27 and TRBJ1-1, with 7 bases identical to TRBD1. Specimen: PBMCs. The origin of this receptor is an older woman in good health, CMV-negative, and a related stem cell transplant donor. The CDR3 is CASSLRGGTVLGNTEAFF. The CDR3 DNA sequence: TGTGCCAGCAGTTTACGGGGGGGGACAGTTCTCGGGAACACTGAAGCTTTCTTT.